Detailed here is one T cell receptor beta chain. Germline V lookup: CDR1 SGHTS, CDR2 YDEGEE. Trimming shortened V by 1 base and J by 7 bases, and 14 bases separated the two germline ends. The CDR3 runs to 14 residues. Generated by immunoSEQ multiplex PCR, the TCRdb table keeps only in-frame clones and is missing some. This table holds 90,000 to 120,000 clones, roughly 90% found once. This entry comes from a study of T cell changes during pregnancy in multiple sclerosis. The chain recombines TRBV5-8 with TRBJ1-1, with D maybe TRBD1 (5 bases). This receptor was obtained from a female donor with multiple sclerosis, enrolled in a pregnancy study. Material: peripheral blood, obtained after pregnancy. The CDR3, as DNA: TGTGCCAGCAGCTTGCAGGCCGGGGGAGGTGAAGCTTTCTTT. Amino acids: CASSLQAGGGEAFF.